This T cell receptor (beta chain) was sequenced in a study of blood T cells in healthy people across ages. For the second PCR, which ran for roughly 6 to 12 cycles, a sample-barcoded 5' primer and a J-beta primer mix were used. TCRdb analysed the 5' RACE reads with MiXCR anew, one entry per CDR3 protein. The data contain approximately 820,000 distinct CDR3 sequences, 40% to 50% of them singletons. Trimming stripped 1 base from V and 4 bases from J, with 8 bases between. CDR1 is SGHTA and CDR2 is FQGNSA in the germline V gene. This CDR3 is 14 amino acids long. Peripheral blood was drawn, approximately 9.5 milliliters per donor.

The J gene is TRBJ1-3, the V gene TRBV7-2; D is unresolved. This sequence originates from a man in his fifties or sixties in good health. Sequenced: blood. CDR3 sequence reads: CASSLVADGNTIYF. The CDR3 nucleotides read TGTGCCAGCAGCTTAGTAGCCGACGGAAACACCATATATTTT.